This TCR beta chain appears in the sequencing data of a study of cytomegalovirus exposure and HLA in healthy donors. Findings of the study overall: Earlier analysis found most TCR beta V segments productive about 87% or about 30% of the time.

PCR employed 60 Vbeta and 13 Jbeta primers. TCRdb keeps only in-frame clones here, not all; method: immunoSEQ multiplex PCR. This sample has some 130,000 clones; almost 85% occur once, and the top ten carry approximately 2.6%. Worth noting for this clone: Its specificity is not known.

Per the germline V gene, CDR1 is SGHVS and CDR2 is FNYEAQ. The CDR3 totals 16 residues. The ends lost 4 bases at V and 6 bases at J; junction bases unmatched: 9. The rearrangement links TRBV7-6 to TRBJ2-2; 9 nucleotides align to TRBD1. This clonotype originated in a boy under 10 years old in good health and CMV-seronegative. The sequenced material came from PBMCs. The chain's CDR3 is CASSSPGQGVAGELFF. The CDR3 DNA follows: TGTGCCAGCAGCTCCCCGGGACAGGGAGTGGCCGGGGAGCTGTTTTTT.